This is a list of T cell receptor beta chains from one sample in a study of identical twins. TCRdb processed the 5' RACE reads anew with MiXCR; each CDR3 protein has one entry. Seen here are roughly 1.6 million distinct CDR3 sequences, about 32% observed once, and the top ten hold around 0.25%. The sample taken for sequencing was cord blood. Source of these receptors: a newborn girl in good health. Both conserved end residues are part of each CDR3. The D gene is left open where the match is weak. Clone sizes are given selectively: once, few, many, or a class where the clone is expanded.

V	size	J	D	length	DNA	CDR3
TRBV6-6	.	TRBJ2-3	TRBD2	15	TGTGCCAGCAGCCGGGGACTAGCGTTCGGAGATACGCAGTATTTT	CASSRGLAFGDTQYF
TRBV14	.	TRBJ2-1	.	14	TGTGCCAGCAGCCAAGTGAGCGAATACAATGAGCAGTTCTTC	CASSQVSEYNEQFF
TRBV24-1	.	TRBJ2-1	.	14	TGTGCCACCAGTGATCCCGGAGGGGGCACTGAGCAGTTCTTC	CATSDPGGGTEQFF
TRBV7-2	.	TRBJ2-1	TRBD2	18	TGTGCCAGCAGCCCATCCAATCTAGCGGGGGACCCTTACAATGAGCAGTTCTTC	CASSPSNLAGDPYNEQFF
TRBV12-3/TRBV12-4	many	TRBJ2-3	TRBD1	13	TGTGCCAGCAGTTTGGACAGGGAGGTCCCGCAGTATTTT	CASSLDREVPQYF
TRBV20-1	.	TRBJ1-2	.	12	TGCAGTGCTTACAGCTCTAACTATGGCTACACCTTC	CSAYSSNYGYTF
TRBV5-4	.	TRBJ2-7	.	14	TGTGCCAACAGTTATACCGGGACGGGATACGAGCAGTACTTC	CANSYTGTGYEQYF
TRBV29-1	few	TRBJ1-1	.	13	TGCAGCGACGCAGGTCGAGGGGGCACTGAAGCTTTCTTT	CSDAGRGGTEAFF
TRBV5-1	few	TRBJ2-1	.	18	TGCGCCAGCAGCTTGTATTTTGCAGGGGTGAGACAGGACAATGAGCAGTTCTTC	CASSLYFAGVRQDNEQFF
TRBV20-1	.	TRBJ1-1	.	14	TGCAGTGCTAGGGGGGGGGCGGGGGACACTGAAGCTTTCTTT	CSARGGAGDTEAFF
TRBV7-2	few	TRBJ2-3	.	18	TGTGCCAGCAGCTTAAAGTCAGGCCTCCCTCGAGGCACAGATACGCAGTATTTT	CASSLKSGLPRGTDTQYF
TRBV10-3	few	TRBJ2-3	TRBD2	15	TGTGCCATCAGTGAGCCAACGGGAGGGCCAGATACGCAGTATTTT	CAISEPTGGPDTQYF
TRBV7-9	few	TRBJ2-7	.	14	TGTGCCAGCAGTTCTCGGGACAACGACTACGAGCAGTACTTC	CASSSRDNDYEQYF
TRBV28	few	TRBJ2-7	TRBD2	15	TGTGCCAGCAGTTCTATGGGGACTACCTACTACGAGCAGTACTTC	CASSSMGTTYYEQYF
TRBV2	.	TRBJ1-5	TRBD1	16	TGTGCCAGCAGAGACAGGGGACTCGGATACAATCAGCCCCAGCATTTT	CASRDRGLGYNQPQHF
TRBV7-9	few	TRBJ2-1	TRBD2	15	TGTGCCAGCAGCCCCACAGGTCCCCGGGAGGGAGAGCAGTTCTTC	CASSPTGPREGEQFF
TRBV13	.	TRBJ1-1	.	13	TGTGCCAGCAGCTTTGGGGTTGAGCGGGGAGCTTTCTTT	CASSFGVERGAFF
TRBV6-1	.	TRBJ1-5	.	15	TGTGCCAGCAGTGAATATCCTCAAAGCAATCAGCCCCAGCATTTT	CASSEYPQSNQPQHF
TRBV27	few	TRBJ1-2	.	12	TGTGCCAGCAGGGCTGGGATCTATGGCTACACCTTC	CASRAGIYGYTF
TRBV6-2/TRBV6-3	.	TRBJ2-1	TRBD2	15	TGTGCCAGCAGGAGCGGGACGAGTCCGTCGAATGAGCAGTTCTTC	CASRSGTSPSNEQFF
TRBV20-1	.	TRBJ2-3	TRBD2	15	TGCAGTGCTAGTCTAGCGGGGGGGCCCGCAGATACGCAGTATTTT	CSASLAGGPADTQYF
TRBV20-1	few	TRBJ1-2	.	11	TGCAGTGCTAAAAGGGGTTATGGCTACACCTTC	CSAKRGYGYTF
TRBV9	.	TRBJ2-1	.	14	TGTGCCAGCAGCGTCCAAGGACTCATCAATGGGCAGTTCTTC	CASSVQGLINGQFF
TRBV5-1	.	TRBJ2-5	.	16	TGCGCCAGCAGCTTGACGGTGGTTGGGGCCCAAGAGACCCAGTACTTC	CASSLTVVGAQETQYF
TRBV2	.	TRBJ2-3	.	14	TGTGCCAGCGAGCGGCGAGGGCAGGGAGATACGCAGTATTTT	CASERRGQGDTQYF
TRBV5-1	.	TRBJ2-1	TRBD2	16	TGCGCCAGCAGCTTCCCCCCGGGACTAGCGGACAATGAGCAGTTCTTC	CASSFPPGLADNEQFF
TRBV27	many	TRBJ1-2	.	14	TGTGCCAGCAGTTTAGCAGGGAGAAGGAATGGCTACACCTTC	CASSLAGRRNGYTF
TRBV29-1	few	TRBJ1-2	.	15	TGCAGCGTTGAAGATCCCGGACGGCCTAACTATGGCTACACCTTC	CSVEDPGRPNYGYTF
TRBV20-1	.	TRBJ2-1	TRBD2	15	TGCAGTGCTTATGGGACTAGCTCCCTCTCCTACGAGCAGTTCTTC	CSAYGTSSLSYEQFF
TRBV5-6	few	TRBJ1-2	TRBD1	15	TGTGCCAGCAGCTTGGTGCTGACAGGGGGCTATGGCTACACCTTC	CASSLVLTGGYGYTF
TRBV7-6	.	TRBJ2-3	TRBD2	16	TGTGCCAGCAGCTTACTTTCCGGGAGGAGCACAGATACGCAGTATTTT	CASSLLSGRSTDTQYF
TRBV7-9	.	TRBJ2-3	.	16	TGTGCCAGCAGCTGGACACCTAGTGGCTTGACAGATACGCAGTATTTT	CASSWTPSGLTDTQYF
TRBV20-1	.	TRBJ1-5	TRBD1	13	TGCAGTGCTGACAGGGGGCACGATCAGCCCCAGCATTTT	CSADRGHDQPQHF
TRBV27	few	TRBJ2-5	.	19	TGTGCCAGCAGTCCGAAAAAGACAGGACCCGGACTAGGACCCCAGGCCCAGTACTTC	CASSPKKTGPGLGPQAQYF
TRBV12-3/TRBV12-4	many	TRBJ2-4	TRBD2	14	TGTGCCAGCAGCACCGGGACTAGCGGGATCATTCAGTACTTC	CASSTGTSGIIQYF
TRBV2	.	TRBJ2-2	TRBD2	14	TGTGCCAGCAGTGTGCTAGCGGGAGTCGGGGAGCTGTTTTTT	CASSVLAGVGELFF
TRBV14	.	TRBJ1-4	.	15	TGTGCCAGCAGCCCCACGGTTAAGGCTAATGAAAAACTGTTTTTT	CASSPTVKANEKLFF
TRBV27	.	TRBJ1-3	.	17	TGTGCCAGCAGTTCCACGCCCATAGTGGGCTCTGGAAACACCATATATTTT	CASSSTPIVGSGNTIYF
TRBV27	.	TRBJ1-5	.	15	TGTGCCAGCAGTGTTATGTCGGGCTACAATCAGCCCCAGCATTTT	CASSVMSGYNQPQHF
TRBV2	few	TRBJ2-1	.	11	TGTGCCAGCAGGGTGCCGGATGAGCAGTTCTTC	CASRVPDEQFF
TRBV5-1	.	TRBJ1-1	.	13	TGCGCCAGCAGCTTGCTTGGCGGCCCTGAAGCTTTCTTT	CASSLLGGPEAFF